Listed here are 27 T cell receptor beta chains from one sample, sequenced in a study of neurological immune-mediated disorders. TCRdb ran MiXCR on the 5' RACE reads and lists one entry per CDR3 protein. In the table there are about 55,000 distinct CDR3 sequences, approximately 4.1% of which are singletons. Sequenced sample: PBMCs. These receptors originate from a man aged 50 to 59 with multiple sclerosis.

This clonotype has a count of ten or more. The chain is built from TRBV3-1 and TRBJ2-3, with D uncertain. Germline loops: CDR1 LGHDT, CDR2 YNNKEL (reference sequence). V gave up 4 bases and J gave up 2 bases, with 19 bases separating them. The CDR3 consists of 17 residues. This chain's CDR3 is CASSPTWRPADTDTQYF. The CDR3 DNA sequence: TGTGCCAGCAGCCCTACCTGGCGGCCGGCGGACACAGATACGCAGTATTTT.

This clonotype was seen ten or more times. V gene TRBV5-1 combines with J gene TRBJ1-3; D is perhaps TRBD1 (6 bases). This CDR3 contains 14 residues. Germline-derived CDR1 and CDR2 are SGHRS and YFSETQ. Trimming stripped 0 bases from V and 3 bases from J, with 7 bases between. CDR3 sequence reads: CASSLEDSGNTIYF. The CDR3 coding sequence is TGCGCCAGCAGCTTGGAGGACAGTGGAAACACCATATATTTT.

This clonotype was observed at least ten times. The chain employs TRBV29-1 and TRBJ2-7, with 11 bases lining up with TRBD2. Germline V gives CDR1 SQVTM, CDR2 ANQGSEA. The CDR3 covers 14 residues. V was pared by 5 bases and J by 2 bases, with 5 bases of the junction left unmatched. CDR3: CSVTSGGRPYEQYF. The CDR3 DNA sequence: TGCAGCGTTACTAGCGGGGGTCGTCCCTACGAGCAGTACTTC.

This clonotype has ten or more counts. The chain is built from TRBV27 and TRBJ2-3; no firm D call. Trimming removed 7 bases from V and 0 bases from J, with 8 bases in between. The CDR3 extends over 13 amino acids. Germline CDR1 MNHEY, CDR2 SMNVEV (reference sequence). CDR3 region: CASTSWSTDTQYF. In nucleotides, the CDR3 is TGTGCCAGCACTTCTTGGAGCACAGATACGCAGTATTTT.

The table lists this clonotype with many counts. The chain is built from TRBV12-3 or TRBV12-4 and TRBJ1-1; D not certain. Trimming pared 7 bases from V and 2 bases from J, leaving 17 bases between. This CDR3 contains 15 residues. In DNA, the CDR3 is TGTGCCAGCAACTCGTTAAGAGTCCTTAACACTGAAGCTTTCTTT. Its protein product is CASNSLRVLNTEAFF.

This clonotype was counted ten times or more. V usage is TRBV6-5 and J usage is TRBJ2-3; 10 nucleotides line up with TRBD1. The V gene end was trimmed by 4 bases and the J gene end by 5 bases; junction bases not matched to a gene: 9. Looked up from germline, CDR1 is MNHEY and CDR2 is SVGAGI. The CDR3 is 16 residues long. CDR3 loop: CASSSLPGQGIDTQYF. DNA of the CDR3: TGTGCCAGCAGTTCCCTACCGGGACAGGGGATAGATACGCAGTATTTT.

The sample holds many counts of this clonotype. The V gene is TRBV20-1, the J gene TRBJ2-7, with D maybe TRBD1 (5 bases). Trimming took 6 bases from V and 4 from J, leaving 13 bases between them. The length of the CDR3 is 12 residues. Germline CDR1 reads DFQATT; CDR2 reads SNEGSKA (reference sequence). The CDR3 region is CSAWTRKYEQYF. In DNA form, the CDR3 reads TGCAGTGCGTGGACACGAAAGTACGAGCAGTACTTC.

This clonotype was seen at least ten times. V usage is TRBV20-1 and J usage is TRBJ2-7, with a possible D match to TRBD1 (6 bases). Germline lookup yields CDR1 DFQATT and CDR2 SNEGSKA (reference sequence). This CDR3 is 13 amino acids long. The V and J ends lost 6 bases and 4 bases respectively, with 16 bases between them. CDR3 region: CSASDSARYEQYF. CDR3 DNA: TGCAGTGCGTCGGACAGCGCCCGGTACGAGCAGTACTTC.

Many counts were recorded for this clonotype. The chain carries TRBV24-1 and TRBJ2-5; 7 nucleotides match TRBD1. Germline CDR1 reads KGHDR; CDR2 reads SFDVKD. Unmatched junction bases numbered 1, after V lost 2 bases and J lost 2 bases. The CDR3 spans 14 residues. The CDR3 DNA is TGTGCCACCAGTGATTCGGGACAGCAAGAGACCCAGTACTTC. Its translation is CATSDSGQQETQYF.

This clonotype was seen at least ten times. The CDR3 here is CASRSPEGGELFF. CDR3 DNA: TGTGCCAGCAGGTCACCAGAGGGCGGGGAGCTGTTTTTT. The V and J genes are TRBV7-9 and TRBJ2-2, with D possibly TRBD2 on 5 matching bases. CDR1 and CDR2 from the germline V gene are SEHNR and FQNEAQ (reference sequence). CDR3 length equals 13 residues. Trimming removed 6 bases from V and 7 bases from J, with 12 bases in between. Combining the CDR3 with reference TRBV7-9 and TRBJ2-2 gives the whole variable domain DTGVSQNPRHKITKRGQNVTFRCDPISEHNRLYWYRQTLGQGPEFLTYFQNEAQLEKSRLLSDRFSAERPKGSFSTLEIQRTEQGDSAMYLCASRSPEGGELFFGEGSRLTVL.

The sample holds a few counts of this clonotype. The gene calls are TRBV12-3 or TRBV12-4 and TRBJ2-1; possible D gene TRBD2, 5 bases. The CDR3 runs 15 residues. V was cut by 6 bases and J by 5 bases, with 17 bases left in between. The CDR3 bases are TGTGCCAGCAGCTCTCCCGAGGGCGTACACAATGAGCAGTTCTTC. This sequence encodes CASSSPEGVHNEQFF.

This clonotype was recorded at least ten times. The gene calls are TRBV7-6 and TRBJ2-7, with D perhaps TRBD2 (6 bases). From germline, CDR1 is SGHVS and CDR2 FNYEAQ. The CDR3 loop spans 15 amino acids. V lost 5 bases and J lost 3, with 17 bases in between. CDR3 protein: CASSLSSAGLYEQYF. The DNA for the CDR3 is TGTGCCAGCAGCCTTTCCTCGGCGGGACTCTACGAGCAGTACTTC.

This clonotype showed up many times. The chain combines TRBV11-3 with TRBJ2-7, with 8 bases fitting TRBD2. J gave up 4 bases and V 3 bases, and 5 bases lay outside the gene matches. CDR1 and CDR2 from the germline V gene are SGHNT and YENEEA. There are 14 residues in the CDR3. The CDR3 sequence: CASSFSSGSYEQYF. The CDR3 nucleotides are TGTGCCAGCAGCTTCTCCAGCGGGAGTTACGAGCAGTACTTC.

This clonotype was seen at least ten times. The chain combines TRBV20-1 with TRBJ2-5, with 7 bases fitting TRBD2. The V gene's germline CDR1 is DFQATT and CDR2 SNEGSKA (reference sequence). This CDR3 spans 14 amino acids. Germline trimming cut 3 bases from V and 2 bases from J; bases unmatched to any gene: 6. CDR3 sequence (DNA): TGCAGTGCTAGGAAACCGGGGGGACAAGAGACCCAGTACTTC. It specifies CSARKPGGQETQYF.

The sample holds many counts of this clonotype. The chain couples TRBV10-3 to TRBJ2-5; 14 bases align to TRBD2. From germline, CDR1 is ENHRY and CDR2 SYGVKD. V lost 3 bases to trimming and J lost 2 bases; unmatched junction nucleotides: 11. This CDR3 contains 19 residues. In DNA, the CDR3 is TGTGCCATCAGTGAATACCTGGGGACTAGCGGGAGTCCACAAGAGACCCAGTACTTC. This codes for CAISEYLGTSGSPQETQYF.

In this sample, this clonotype turned up many times. The chain has TRBV12-3 or TRBV12-4 and TRBJ2-3, with 8 bases identical to TRBD2. The CDR3 runs 15 residues. J was trimmed by 8 bases and V by 4 bases; bases with no gene match: 11. The CDR3 DNA reads TGTGCCAGCAGTTCTCGGGGGGGAAGCAGGGTTACGCAGTATTTT. Protein sequence: CASSSRGGSRVTQYF.

At least ten counts were recorded for this clonotype. The chain has TRBV5-1 and TRBJ2-6; D remains unclear. V lost 0 bases and J lost 0, with 7 bases in between. Germline V gives CDR1 SGHRS, CDR2 YFSETQ. This CDR3 has 16 amino acids. The CDR3 loop is CASSLGVSSGANVLTF. In DNA, the CDR3 is TGCGCCAGCAGCTTGGGGGTCAGCTCTGGGGCCAACGTCCTGACTTTC.

This clonotype has a count of ten or more. V usage is TRBV29-1 and J usage is TRBJ1-4, with 7 bases lining up with TRBD1. The CDR3 length is 14 residues. Germline assignment: CDR1 SQVTM and CDR2 ANQGSEA. The junction had 11 bases not matched to a gene; V was cut back by 6 bases and J by 7 bases. CDR3 sequence reads: CSVTGADRSEKLFF. DNA of the CDR3: TGCAGCGTAACAGGGGCGGATAGAAGTGAAAAACTGTTTTTT.

This clonotype appeared many times. The V gene is TRBV15, the J gene TRBJ2-1; 7 bases are a match to TRBD1. Germline V gives CDR1 LNHNV, CDR2 YYDKDF (reference sequence). V was pared by 0 bases and J by 2 bases, with 4 bases of the junction left unmatched. This CDR3 spans 16 amino acids. CDR3 amino acids: CATSRDLGTAYNEQFF. The CDR3 region has the DNA TGTGCCACCAGCAGAGATTTGGGGACAGCCTACAATGAGCAGTTCTTC.

This clonotype was found many times. The V gene is TRBV20-1, the J gene TRBJ2-2; TRBD1 might be the D (6 bases). V gave up 1 base and J gave up 3 bases, with 15 bases separating them. Looked up from germline, CDR1 is DFQATT and CDR2 is SNEGSKA (reference sequence). The CDR3 runs to 16 residues. In nucleotides, the CDR3 is TGCAGTGCTAGAGCCCCGAGGACAGACTACACCGGGGAGCTGTTTTTT. Translation gives CSARAPRTDYTGELFF.

This clonotype appeared many times. CDR3 sequence (DNA): TGTGCCACCAGCAGAGGGGTCCGCTCCTACGAGCAGTACTTC. Its translation is CATSRGVRSYEQYF. This sequence joins TRBV15 and TRBJ2-7; D is uncertain. V was cut by 1 base and J by 0 bases, with 7 bases left in between. The CDR3 has 14 residues. The V gene's germline CDR1 is LNHNV and CDR2 YYDKDF (reference sequence).

The CDR3 loop is CATSRFLTGDTIYF. The CDR3 DNA is TGTGCCACCAGCAGATTTTTGACAGGAGACACCATATATTTT. The chain joins TRBV15 to TRBJ1-3; D is possibly TRBD1 (6 bases). This CDR3 has 14 residues. CDR1 and CDR2 (germline): LNHNV, YYDKDF (reference sequence). V lost 2 bases to trimming and J lost 8 bases, with 13 bases between them.

This clonotype was seen ten or more times. Mismatch with germline at one junction end may stem from a read error. The genes are TRBV12-3 or TRBV12-4 and TRBJ1-5; D uncertain. The CDR3 consists of 14 residues. DNA of the CDR3: TGTGCCAGCAGGGACGTCCTTGGGAATCAGCCCCAGAATTTT. It specifies CASRDVLGNQPQNF.

This clonotype was observed many times. The chain joins TRBV11-2 to TRBJ2-5, with a weak D call TRBD1 (7 bases). V lost 5 bases, J lost 0 bases, and 19 bases lay in between. The CDR3 is 17 amino acids. CDR1 is SGHAT, CDR2 FQNNGV, per germline. The CDR3 DNA sequence: TGTGCCAGCAGCACGGGACAGCGGAGGGGATACCAAGAGACCCAGTACTTC. The encoded protein is CASSTGQRRGYQETQYF.

This clonotype was detected ten times or more. J is TRBJ2-2 and V is TRBV7-2; 7 nucleotides match TRBD2. The CDR3 loop spans 16 amino acids. J lost 7 bases, V lost 2 bases, and 10 bases had no gene match. The V gene's germline CDR1 is SGHTA and CDR2 FQGNSA. The CDR3 sequence is CASSLWPSGTGGELFF. The CDR3 DNA sequence: TGTGCCAGCAGCTTATGGCCTAGCGGCACCGGCGGGGAGCTGTTTTTT.

This chain uses TRBV11-2 with TRBJ2-2; TRBD2 matches 8 bases. This CDR3 has 15 amino acids. The germline CDR1 and CDR2 sequences are SGHAT and FQNNGV. V lost 4 bases to trimming and J lost 4 bases; unmatched junction nucleotides: 5. CDR3 in DNA: TGTGCCAGCAGCTGGAGCGGGGGTATCACCGGGGAGCTGTTTTTT. Amino acid sequence: CASSWSGGITGELFF.

This clonotype was found many times. This chain links TRBV5-1 with TRBJ2-6; D remains ambiguous. CDR1 and CDR2 (germline): SGHRS, YFSETQ. This CDR3 has 17 residues. V was clipped by 3 bases and J by 0 bases, with 13 bases between them. The CDR3 region has the DNA TGCGCCAGCAGCTCCTTGAGGTCCATCTCTGGGGCCAACGTCCTGACTTTC. This codes for CASSSLRSISGANVLTF.